What follows are 3 T cell receptor beta chains derived from one specimen sequenced in a study of cytomegalovirus exposure and HLA in healthy donors. This PCR relied on a set of 60 Vbeta primers and 13 Jbeta primers. Sequencing used immunoSEQ multiplex PCR; TCRdb keeps in-frame clones, though not all of them. The table includes some 200,000 clones, 82% detected once. Material for sequencing was PBMCs. These TCRs come from a woman in her late teens or twenties in good health and CMV-seronegative.

The chain has TRBV30 and TRBJ2-1; TRBD2 agrees at 7 bases. J gave up 9 bases and V 4 bases, and 9 bases lay outside the gene matches. This CDR3 contains 13 residues. The germline gives CDR1 GTSNPN, CDR2 SVGIG (reference sequence). Here the CDR3 reads CAWTVGGPGEQFF. CDR3 bases: TGTGCCTGGACCGTGGGAGGGCCTGGTGAGCAGTTCTTC.

This clone has only one observation. The chain recombines TRBV4-1 with TRBJ1-1; D is undetermined. Germline CDR1 reads MGHRA; CDR2 reads YSYEKL. Between the trimmed V and J ends, which lost 4 bases and 10 bases, there was a span of 16 bases. This CDR3 is built from 13 residues. In nucleotides, the CDR3 is TGCGCCAGCAGCCCCGACATCACCCTGGGAGCTTTCTTT. This codes for CASSPDITLGAFF.

The gene calls are TRBV9 and TRBJ2-4, with 10 bases identical to TRBD2. Looked up from germline, CDR1 is SGDLS and CDR2 is YYNGEE. CDR3 length: 17 residues. Trimming removed 0 bases from V and 5 bases from J; junction bases left unmatched: 8. The CDR3 sequence: CASSVDLAGAYQNIQYF. DNA for the CDR3: TGTGCCAGCAGCGTAGACCTAGCGGGGGCCTACCAAAACATTCAGTACTTC. Full variable domain (rest looked up from reference TRBV9 and TRBJ2-4): DSGVTQTPKHLITATGQRVTLRCSPRSGDLSVYWYQQSLDQGLQFLIQYYNGEERAKGNILERFSAQQFPDLHSELNLSSLELGDSALYFCASSVDLAGAYQNIQYFGAGTRLSVL.